This TCR beta chain comes out of a study of cytomegalovirus exposure and HLA in healthy donors. Study-level results: Per a prior analysis, the majority of TCR beta V segments were productive roughly 90% or roughly 30% of the time. Per a later analysis, about 17,000 TCR beta sequences showed association with HLA alleles at 0.05 false discovery rate.

CDR1 and CDR2 (germline): KGHSH, LQKENI. The ends were cut back, 4 bases at V and 2 bases at J, with 15 bases in the middle. This CDR3 has 15 amino acids. Worth noting for this clone: Its specificity is not known.

In nominal health when sampled, donors likely had unrecorded immune exposures nonetheless. PCR used 60 Vbeta primers and 13 Jbeta primers. Assay: immunoSEQ multiplex PCR; the TCRdb copy retains only in-frame clones and omits some. The table lists roughly 77,000 clones, with roughly 3.8% in the top ten. The gene calls are TRBV18 and TRBJ2-7, with D perhaps matching TRBD2 (6 bases). The TCR was taken from a female donor in good health and CMV-seropositive. Sequencing used PBMCs. The CDR3 DNA reads TGTGCCAGCTCACTATCCTCGCGGGACCCCTACGAGCAGTACTTC. This gives the protein CASSLSSRDPYEQYF.